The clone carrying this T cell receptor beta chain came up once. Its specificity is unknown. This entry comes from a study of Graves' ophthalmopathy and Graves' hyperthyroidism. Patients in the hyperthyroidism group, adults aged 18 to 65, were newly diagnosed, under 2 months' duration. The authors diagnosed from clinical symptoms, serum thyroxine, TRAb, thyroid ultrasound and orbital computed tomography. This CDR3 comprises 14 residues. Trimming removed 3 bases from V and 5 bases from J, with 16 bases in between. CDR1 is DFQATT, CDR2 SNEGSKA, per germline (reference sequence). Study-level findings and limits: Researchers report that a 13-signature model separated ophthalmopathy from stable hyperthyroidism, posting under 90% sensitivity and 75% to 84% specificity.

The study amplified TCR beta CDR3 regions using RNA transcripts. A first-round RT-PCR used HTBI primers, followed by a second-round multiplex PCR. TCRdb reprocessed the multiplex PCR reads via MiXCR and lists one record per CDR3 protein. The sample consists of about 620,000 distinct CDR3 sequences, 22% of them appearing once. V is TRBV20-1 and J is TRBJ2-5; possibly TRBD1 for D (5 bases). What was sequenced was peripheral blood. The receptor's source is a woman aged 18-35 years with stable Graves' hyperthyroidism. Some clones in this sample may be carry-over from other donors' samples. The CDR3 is CSASFTKQVETQYF. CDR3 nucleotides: TGCAGTGCTAGCTTTACCAAACAGGTGGAGACCCAGTACTTC.